This T cell receptor beta chain was obtained from a study of T cell responses to AZD1222 COVID-19 vaccine. A note on this clone: What it recognizes is unknown.

Germline V gene data show CDR1 as SGHRS and CDR2 as YFSETQ. This CDR3 comprises 16 residues. The V gene end was trimmed by 0 bases and the J gene end by 4 bases; junction bases not matched to a gene: 6. Broader study findings: A mostly white British donor set with more females was recruited, and clonal diversity was possibly underestimated.

Sequenced by immunoSEQ multiplex PCR; TCRdb stores in-frame clones only, minus some. The table records 180,000 or so clones, about 90% of them present only once. This sequence was found in an adult who received the AZD1222 COVID-19 vaccine. The rearrangement links TRBV5-1 to TRBJ1-2; TRBD1 matches 10 bases. Source: peripheral blood, taken 28 days after the second AZD1222 dose. The CDR3 sequence is CASSLGGTGESYGYTF. The DNA of the CDR3 is TGCGCCAGCAGCTTGGGCGGGACAGGGGAAAGCTATGGCTACACCTTC. Supplemented by reference TRBV5-1 and TRBJ1-2, the full variable domain reads KAGVTQTPRYLIKTRGQQVTLSCSPISGHRSVSWYQQTPGQGLQFLFEYFSETQRNKGNFPGRFSGRQFSNSRSEMNVSTLELGDSALYLCASSLGGTGESYGYTFGSGTRLTVV.